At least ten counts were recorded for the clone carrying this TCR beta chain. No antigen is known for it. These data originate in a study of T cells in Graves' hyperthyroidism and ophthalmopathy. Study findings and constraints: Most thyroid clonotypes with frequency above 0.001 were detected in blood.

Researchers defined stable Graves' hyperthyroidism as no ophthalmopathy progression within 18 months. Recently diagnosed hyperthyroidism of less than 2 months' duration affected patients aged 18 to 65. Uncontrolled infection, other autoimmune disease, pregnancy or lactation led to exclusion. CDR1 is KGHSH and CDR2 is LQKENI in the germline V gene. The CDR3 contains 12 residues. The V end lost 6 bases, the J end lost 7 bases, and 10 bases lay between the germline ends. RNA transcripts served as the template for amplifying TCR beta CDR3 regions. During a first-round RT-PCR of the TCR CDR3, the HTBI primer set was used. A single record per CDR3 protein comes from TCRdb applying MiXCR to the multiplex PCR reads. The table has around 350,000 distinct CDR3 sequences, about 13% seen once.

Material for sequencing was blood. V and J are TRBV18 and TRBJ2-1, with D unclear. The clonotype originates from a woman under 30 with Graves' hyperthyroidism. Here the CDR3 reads CASSPTSNEQFF. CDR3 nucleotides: TGTGCCAGCTCCCCGACTTCGAATGAGCAGTTCTTC.